This T cell receptor beta chain was sequenced for a study of blood T cell repertoires in COVID-19. The Seattle patients, enrolled during active infection, were followed longitudinally. Per the original data handling: Amplification with reference gene primers provided the estimates of nucleated cell counts. This table comes from immunoSEQ multiplex PCR, and its TCRdb copy is limited to in-frame clones, with some not included. V, J and clone size reflect that table, while D and trimming were determined from the DNA. The sample carries 200,000 to 250,000 clones, approximately 90% recorded once. V lost 3 bases, J lost 8 bases, and 11 bases stayed unmatched. The CDR3 spans 17 residues. From germline, CDR1 is LNHDA and CDR2 SQIVND (reference sequence).

Sequenced material: peripheral blood. The receptor's source is a man aged 25-40 years with COVID-19, enrolled during active disease. V is TRBV19 and J is TRBJ2-3, with 13 bases identical to TRBD2. The CDR3 DNA follows: TGTGCCAGTAGTATCCCCGGACTAGCGGGGGCTTCGGGTACGCAGTATTTT. Its translation is CASSIPGLAGASGTQYF. Full variable domain (remainder filled in from reference TRBV19 and TRBJ2-3): DGGITQSPKYLFRKEGQNVTLSCEQNLNHDAMYWYRQDPGQGLRLIYYSQIVNDFQKGDIAEGYSVSREKKESFPLTVTSAQKNPTAFYLCASSIPGLAGASGTQYFGPGTRLTVL.